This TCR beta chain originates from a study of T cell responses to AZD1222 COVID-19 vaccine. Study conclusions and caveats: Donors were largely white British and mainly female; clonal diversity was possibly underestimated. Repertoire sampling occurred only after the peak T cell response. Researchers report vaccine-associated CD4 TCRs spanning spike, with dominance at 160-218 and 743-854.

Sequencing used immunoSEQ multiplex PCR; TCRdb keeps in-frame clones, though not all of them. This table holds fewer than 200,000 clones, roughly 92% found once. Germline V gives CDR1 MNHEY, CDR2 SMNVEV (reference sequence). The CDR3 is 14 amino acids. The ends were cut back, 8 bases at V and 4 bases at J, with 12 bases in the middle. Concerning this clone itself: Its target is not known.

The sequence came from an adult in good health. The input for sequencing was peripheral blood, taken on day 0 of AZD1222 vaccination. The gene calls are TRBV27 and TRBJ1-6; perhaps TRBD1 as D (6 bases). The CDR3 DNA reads TGTGCCAGCGCCTACAGGGAATATAATTCACCCCTCCACTTT. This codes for CASAYREYNSPLHF.